These 10 T cell receptor beta chains came from one sample sequenced in a study of T cells in Graves' hyperthyroidism and ophthalmopathy. Using RNA transcripts as the source, TCR beta CDR3 regions were amplified. Primed by the HTBI set, a first-round RT-PCR was run on the TCR CDR3. MiXCR, run by TCRdb on the multiplex PCR reads, gives a single entry per CDR3 protein. The profile shows a few hundred thousand distinct CDR3 sequences, 15% to 20% of them singletons. Sequencing used blood. These receptors came from a man aged 18 to 29 with Graves' ophthalmopathy.

This sequence joins TRBV3-1 and TRBJ1-2; TRBD1 might be the D (6 bases). CDR1 LGHDT and CDR2 YNNKEL come from the germline V gene (reference sequence). V was shortened by 4 bases and J by 8 bases, with 14 bases between the two germline ends. This CDR3 is built from 13 residues. The CDR3 reads CASSRRDIDGYTF. The DNA of the CDR3 is TGTGCCAGCAGCCGCCGGGACATCGACGGCTACACCTTC.

This chain links TRBV20-1 with TRBJ2-5, with D perhaps matching TRBD1 (7 bases). This CDR3 comprises 12 residues. Trimming pared 4 bases from V and 4 bases from J, leaving 10 bases between. Germline CDR1 and CDR2: DFQATT and SNEGSKA (reference sequence). The CDR3 DNA sequence: TGCAGTGCTACCAGGGGGGCAGAGACCCAGTACTTC. Amino acids: CSATRGAETQYF.

The table lists this clonotype with many counts. This CDR3 reads CSARMENTEAFF. CDR3 bases: TGCAGTGCTAGAATGGAGAACACTGAAGCTTTCTTT. The gene calls are TRBV20-1 and TRBJ1-1; the D is unclear. The V end lost 2 bases, the J end lost 1 base, and 5 bases lay between the germline ends. This CDR3 contains 12 residues. Germline lookup yields CDR1 DFQATT and CDR2 SNEGSKA (reference sequence).

This clonotype occurred many times. The genes are TRBV5-1 and TRBJ2-3; D remains ambiguous. From germline, CDR1 is SGHRS and CDR2 YFSETQ. The germline V and J ends were trimmed by 1 base and 1 base, with 4 bases remaining between them. The CDR3 runs 13 residues. The CDR3 coding sequence is TGCGCCAGCAGCTTGACCCGCACAGATACGCAGTATTTT. The encoded protein is CASSLTRTDTQYF.

This clonotype was recorded at least ten times. V gene TRBV7-8 combines with J gene TRBJ2-3, with 9 bases identical to TRBD2. Germline CDR1 SGHVS, CDR2 FQNEAQ. With 0 bases clipped from V and 4 bases from J, the junction kept 2 bases outside the gene matches. This CDR3 has 15 amino acids. The CDR3 sequence: CASSLALAGPDTQYF. The CDR3 coding sequence is TGTGCCAGCAGCTTAGCACTAGCGGGTCCAGATACGCAGTATTTT.

This clonotype was counted between two and nine times. The chain couples TRBV9 to TRBJ2-7; 8 nucleotides match TRBD2. Germline V lookup: CDR1 SGDLS, CDR2 YYNGEE. The CDR3 is 14 amino acids. With 3 bases clipped from V and 0 bases from J, the junction kept 2 bases outside the gene matches. For the CDR3, the DNA is TGTGCCAGCAGCGAGACTAGCGACTCCTACGAGCAGTACTTC. Protein sequence: CASSETSDSYEQYF.

As to this clonotype: Just one base apart from a much larger clone, this may be a read error. A read error is likely, as this CDR3 ends without the conserved phenylalanine or tryptophan. The rearrangement uses TRBV7-2 and TRBJ2-7; D gene uncertain. Looked up from germline, CDR1 is SGHTA and CDR2 is FQGNSA. CDR3 size: 14 residues. V was pared by 5 bases and J by 0 bases, with 11 bases between. The DNA for the CDR3 is TGTGCCAGCAGCCTGGTGGCAGTCTCCTACGAGCAGTACCTC. It codes for CASSLVAVSYEQYL.

In its sample, this clonotype was seen many times. The chain is built from TRBV7-2 and TRBJ1-2; a weak D match, TRBD1 (5 bases). Trimming shortened V by 1 base and J by 7 bases, and 13 bases separated the two germline ends. Looked up from germline, CDR1 is SGHTA and CDR2 is FQGNSA. The CDR3 contains 14 residues. CDR3 nucleotide sequence: TGTGCCAGCAGCTTAGTGACAGTTAATAGTGGCTACACCTTC. This translates into CASSLVTVNSGYTF. Looking up the rest from reference TRBV7-2 and TRBJ1-2 gives the full variable domain: GAGVSQSPSNKVTEKGKDVELRCDPISGHTALYWYRQSLGQGLEFLIYFQGNSAPDKSGLPSDRFSAERTGGSVSTLTIQRTQQEDSAVYLCASSLVTVNSGYTFGSGTRLTVV.

In this sample, this clonotype turned up many times. The chain has TRBV11-2 and TRBJ2-5; D is uncertain. V was pared by 3 bases and J by 5 bases, with 13 bases between. The CDR3 contains 14 residues. Germline CDR1 reads SGHAT; CDR2 reads FQNNGV. CDR3 sequence: CASSLEGWDETQYF. The CDR3 bases are TGTGCCAGCAGCTTGGAAGGGTGGGATGAGACCCAGTACTTC.

The count of this clonotype is one. The CDR3 sequence: CASRRGLEAFF. For the CDR3, the DNA is TGTGCCAGCCGAAGAGGGCTTGAAGCTTTCTTT. The chain uses TRBV2 and TRBJ1-1; D gene ambiguous. V was shortened by 8 bases and J by 7 bases, with 11 bases between the two germline ends. The CDR3 has 11 amino acids. Germline CDR1 and CDR2: SNHLY and FYNNEI.